The present TCR beta chain was sequenced within a study of early T cells in non-severe SARS-CoV-2 infection. This clonotype was recorded a few times. Researchers attached unique molecular identifiers to individual cDNA molecules. TCRdb recomputed calls from the 5' RACE reads with MiXCR, one row per CDR3 protein. This table has fewer than 40,000 distinct CDR3 sequences, roughly 7.2% appearing once. This CDR3 contains 14 residues. Trimming removed 3 bases from V and 5 bases from J, with 13 bases in between. Germline V gives CDR1 KGHSH, CDR2 LQKENI. Sequencing was performed on whole blood. The source of this sequence is an adult who was a healthcare worker with PCR-confirmed SARS-CoV-2 infection or an uninfected control (not recorded which). The chain links TRBV18 to TRBJ2-5; D uncertain. CDR3 loop: CASSPLSDVETQYF. As DNA, the CDR3 is TGTGCCAGCTCACCTTTGAGTGACGTCGAGACCCAGTACTTC.